The source of this TCR beta chain is a study of regulatory T cells in long-lasting Graves disease. Time point of the sample: newly diagnosed GD, antithyroid drugs for less than 3 months. PBMCs were the source of the RNA used for TCR sequencing. In this sample, this clonotype turned up many times. Arm-PCR of CDR3 regions and iRepertoire HTBI primers were the basis on which TCR beta libraries were built. TCRdb used MiXCR to reprocess the multiplex PCR reads, holding one entry per CDR3 protein. The data hold about half a million distinct CDR3 sequences, with about 11% observed a single time. The same specimen was also included in a second study, on T cells in Graves' hyperthyroidism and ophthalmopathy.

The sequence came from a woman between 25 and 40 years old with Graves disease. Sequenced material: peripheral blood mononuclear cells (PBMCs), taken at new diagnosis, from a patient treated with antithyroid drugs.

The CDR3 region is CASSLPGKETQYF. The CDR3 region has the DNA TGTGCCAGCAGCTTGCCAGGAAAAGAGACCCAGTACTTC. The V call is TRBV5-5, the J call TRBJ2-5, with D unresolved. V lost 1 base, J lost 3 bases, and 7 bases lay in between. The CDR3 extends over 13 amino acids. Germline CDR1 SGHKS, CDR2 YYEKEE (reference sequence).